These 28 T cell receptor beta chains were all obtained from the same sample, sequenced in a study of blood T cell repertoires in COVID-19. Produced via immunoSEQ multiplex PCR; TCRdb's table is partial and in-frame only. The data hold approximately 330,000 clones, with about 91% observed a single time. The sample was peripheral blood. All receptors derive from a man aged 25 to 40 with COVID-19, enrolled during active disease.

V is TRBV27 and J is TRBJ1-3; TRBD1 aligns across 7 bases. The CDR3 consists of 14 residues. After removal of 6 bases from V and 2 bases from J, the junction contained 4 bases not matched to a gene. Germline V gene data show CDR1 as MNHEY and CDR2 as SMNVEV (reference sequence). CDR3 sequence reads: CASSPRGPGNTIYF. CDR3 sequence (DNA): TGTGCCAGCAGCCCTAGGGGGCCTGGAAACACCATATATTTT.

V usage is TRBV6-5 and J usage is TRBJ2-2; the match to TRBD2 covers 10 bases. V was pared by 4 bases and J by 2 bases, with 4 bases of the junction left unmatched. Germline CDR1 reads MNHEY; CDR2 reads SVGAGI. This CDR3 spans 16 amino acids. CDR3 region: CASSLPSGSNTGELFF. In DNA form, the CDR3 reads TGTGCCAGCAGTTTACCTAGCGGGAGTAACACCGGGGAGCTGTTTTTT.

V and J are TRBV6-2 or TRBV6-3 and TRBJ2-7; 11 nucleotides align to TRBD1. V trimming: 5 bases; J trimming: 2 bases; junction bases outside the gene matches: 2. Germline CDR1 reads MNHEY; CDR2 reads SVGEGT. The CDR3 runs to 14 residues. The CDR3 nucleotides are TGTGCCAGCAGTAGGGACAGGGGGACCTACGAGCAGTACTTC. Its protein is CASSRDRGTYEQYF.

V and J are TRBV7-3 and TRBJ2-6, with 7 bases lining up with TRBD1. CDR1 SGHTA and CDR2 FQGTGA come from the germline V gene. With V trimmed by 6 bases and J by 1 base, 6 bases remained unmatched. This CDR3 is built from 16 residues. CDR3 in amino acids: CASSRQGLSGANVLTF. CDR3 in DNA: TGTGCCAGCAGTCGACAGGGCCTATCTGGGGCCAACGTCCTGACTTTC.

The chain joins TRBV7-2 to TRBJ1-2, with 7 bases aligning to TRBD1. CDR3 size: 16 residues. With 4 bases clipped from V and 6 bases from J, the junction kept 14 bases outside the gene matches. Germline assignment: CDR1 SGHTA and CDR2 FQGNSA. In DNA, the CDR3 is TGTGCCAGCAGCTCAGCACATTCTACAGGGGATGATGGCTACACCTTC. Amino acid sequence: CASSSAHSTGDDGYTF.

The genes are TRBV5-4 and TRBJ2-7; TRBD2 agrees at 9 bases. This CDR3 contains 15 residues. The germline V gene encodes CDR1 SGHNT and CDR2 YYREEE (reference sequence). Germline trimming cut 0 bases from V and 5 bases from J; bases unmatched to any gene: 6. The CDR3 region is CASSLGGTSFNEQYF. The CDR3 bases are TGTGCCAGCAGCTTGGGTGGGACTAGCTTCAACGAGCAGTACTTC.

The CDR3 protein is CSASAAGLPNEQFF. The CDR3 nucleotides are TGCAGTGCTAGTGCAGCGGGATTGCCTAATGAGCAGTTCTTC. This sequence joins TRBV20-1 and TRBJ2-1; TRBD2 agrees at 7 bases. The length of the CDR3 is 14 residues. The junction had 9 bases not matched to a gene; V was cut back by 3 bases and J by 7 bases. Per the germline V gene, CDR1 is DFQATT and CDR2 is SNEGSKA (reference sequence).

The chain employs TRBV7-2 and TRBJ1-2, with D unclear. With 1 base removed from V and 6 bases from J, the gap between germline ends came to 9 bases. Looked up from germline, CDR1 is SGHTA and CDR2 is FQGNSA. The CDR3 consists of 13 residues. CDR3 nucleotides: TGTGCCAGCAGCTTAGAGGAGGTGGATGGCTACACCTTC. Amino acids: CASSLEEVDGYTF. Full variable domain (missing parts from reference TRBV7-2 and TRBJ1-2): GAGVSQSPSNKVTEKGKDVELRCDPISGHTALYWYRQSLGQGLEFLIYFQGNSAPDKSGLPSDRFSAERTGGSVSTLTIQRTQQEDSAVYLCASSLEEVDGYTFGSGTRLTVV.

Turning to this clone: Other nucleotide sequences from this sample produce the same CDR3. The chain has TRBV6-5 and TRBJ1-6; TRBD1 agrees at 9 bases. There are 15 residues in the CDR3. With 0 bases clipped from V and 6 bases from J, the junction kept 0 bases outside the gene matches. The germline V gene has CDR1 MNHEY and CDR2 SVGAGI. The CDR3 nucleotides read TGTGCCAGCAGTTACTCGGGACAGGGTAATTCACCCCTCCACTTT. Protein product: CASSYSGQGNSPLHF.

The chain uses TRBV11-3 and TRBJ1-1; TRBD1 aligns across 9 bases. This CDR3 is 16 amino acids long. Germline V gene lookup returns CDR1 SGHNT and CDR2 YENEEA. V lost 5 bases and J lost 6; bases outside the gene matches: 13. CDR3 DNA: TGTGCCAGCAGCCAACGAGGGACAGGGACGATCGCTGAAGCTTTCTTT. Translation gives CASSQRGTGTIAEAFF.

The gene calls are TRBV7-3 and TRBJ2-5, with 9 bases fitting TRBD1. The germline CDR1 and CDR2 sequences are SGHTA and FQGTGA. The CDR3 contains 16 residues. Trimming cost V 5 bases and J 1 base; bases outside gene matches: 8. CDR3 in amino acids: CASSRGTGYAQETQYF. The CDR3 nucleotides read TGTGCCAGCAGCCGTGGGACAGGGTATGCCCAAGAGACCCAGTACTTC.

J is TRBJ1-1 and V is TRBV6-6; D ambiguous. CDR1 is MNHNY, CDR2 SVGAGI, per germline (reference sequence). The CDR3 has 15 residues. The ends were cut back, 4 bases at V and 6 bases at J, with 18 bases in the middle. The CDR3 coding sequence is TGTGCCAGCAGTTTCGGACTCGAAATTGGAGCTGAAGCTTTCTTT. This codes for CASSFGLEIGAEAFF.

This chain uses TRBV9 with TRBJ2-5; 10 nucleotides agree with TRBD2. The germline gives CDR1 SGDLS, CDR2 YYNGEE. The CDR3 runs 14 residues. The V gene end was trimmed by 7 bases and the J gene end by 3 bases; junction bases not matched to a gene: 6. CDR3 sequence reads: CASGAGGPEETQYF. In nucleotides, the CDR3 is TGTGCCAGCGGAGCGGGAGGGCCGGAAGAGACCCAGTACTTC.

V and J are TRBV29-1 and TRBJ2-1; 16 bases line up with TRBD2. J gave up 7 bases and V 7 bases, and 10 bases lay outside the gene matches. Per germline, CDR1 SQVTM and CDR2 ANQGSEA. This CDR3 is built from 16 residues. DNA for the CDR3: TGCAGCGCTCTGGGGACTAGCGGGAGGGAAAGGAATGAGCAGTTCTTC. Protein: CSALGTSGRERNEQFF.

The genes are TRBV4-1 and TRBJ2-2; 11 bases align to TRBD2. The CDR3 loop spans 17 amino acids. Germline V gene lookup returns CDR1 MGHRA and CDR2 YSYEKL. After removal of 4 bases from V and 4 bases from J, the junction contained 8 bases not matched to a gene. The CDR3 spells CASSPRLAGGLTGELFF. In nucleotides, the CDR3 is TGCGCCAGCAGCCCAAGATTAGCGGGGGGGCTCACCGGGGAGCTGTTTTTT.

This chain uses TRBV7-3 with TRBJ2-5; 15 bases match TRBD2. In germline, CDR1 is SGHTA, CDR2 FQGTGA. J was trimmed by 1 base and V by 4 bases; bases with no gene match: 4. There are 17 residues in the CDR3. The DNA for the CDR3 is TGTGCCAGCAGCTCGGCGGGACTAGCGGGGGGCCAAGAGACCCAGTACTTC. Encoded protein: CASSSAGLAGGQETQYF.

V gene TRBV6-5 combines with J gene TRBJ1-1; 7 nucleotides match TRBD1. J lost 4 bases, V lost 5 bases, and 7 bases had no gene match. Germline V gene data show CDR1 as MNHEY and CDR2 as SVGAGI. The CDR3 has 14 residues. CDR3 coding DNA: TGTGCCAGCAGTCGTTACAGGGGAGGCACTGAAGCTTTCTTT. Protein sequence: CASSRYRGGTEAFF.

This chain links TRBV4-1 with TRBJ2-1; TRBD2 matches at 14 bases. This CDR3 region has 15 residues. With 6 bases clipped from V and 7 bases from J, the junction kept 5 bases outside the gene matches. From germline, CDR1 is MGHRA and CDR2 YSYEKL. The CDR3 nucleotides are TGCGCCAGCAGAAACGGACTAGCGGGGGGTAATGAGCAGTTCTTC. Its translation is CASRNGLAGGNEQFF.

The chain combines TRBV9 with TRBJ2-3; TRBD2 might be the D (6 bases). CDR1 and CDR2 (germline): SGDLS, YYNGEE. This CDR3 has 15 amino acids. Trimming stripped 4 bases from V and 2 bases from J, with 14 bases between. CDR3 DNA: TGTGCCAGCAGCTTTGGCGGGACCTACACAGATACGCAGTATTTT. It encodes CASSFGGTYTDTQYF.

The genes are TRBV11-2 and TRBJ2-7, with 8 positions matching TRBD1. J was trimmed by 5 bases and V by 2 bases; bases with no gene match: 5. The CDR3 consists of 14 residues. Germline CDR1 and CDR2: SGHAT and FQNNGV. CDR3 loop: CASSLTTGGDEQYF. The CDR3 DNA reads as TGTGCCAGCAGCTTAACCACAGGGGGAGACGAGCAGTACTTC.

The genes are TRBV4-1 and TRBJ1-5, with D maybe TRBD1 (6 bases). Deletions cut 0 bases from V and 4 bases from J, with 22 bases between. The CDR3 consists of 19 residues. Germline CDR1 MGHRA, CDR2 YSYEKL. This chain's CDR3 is CASSQDQTGLLMGNQPQHF. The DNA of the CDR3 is TGCGCCAGCAGCCAAGATCAAACAGGGCTATTGATGGGGAATCAGCCCCAGCATTTT.

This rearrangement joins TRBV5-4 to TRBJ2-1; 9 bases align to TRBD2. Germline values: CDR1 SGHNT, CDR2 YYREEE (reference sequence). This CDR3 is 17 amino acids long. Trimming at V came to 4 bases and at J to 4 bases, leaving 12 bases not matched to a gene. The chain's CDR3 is CASSEVERGVSYNEQFF. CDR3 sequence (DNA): TGTGCCAGCAGCGAGGTAGAGCGGGGGGTTTCTTACAATGAGCAGTTCTTC.

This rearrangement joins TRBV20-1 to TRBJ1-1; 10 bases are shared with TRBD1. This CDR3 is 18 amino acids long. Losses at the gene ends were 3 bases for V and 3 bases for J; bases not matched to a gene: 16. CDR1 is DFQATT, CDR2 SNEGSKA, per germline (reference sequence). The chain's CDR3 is CSASGLPGTGAFYTEAFF. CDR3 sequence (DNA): TGCAGTGCTAGTGGCCTCCCCGGGACAGGGGCGTTCTACACTGAAGCTTTCTTT.

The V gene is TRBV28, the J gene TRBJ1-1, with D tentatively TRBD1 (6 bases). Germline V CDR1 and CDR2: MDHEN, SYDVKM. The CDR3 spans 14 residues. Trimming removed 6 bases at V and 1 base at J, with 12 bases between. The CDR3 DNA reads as TGTGCCAGCAGGAACAGGGTTTCGAACACTGAAGCTTTCTTT. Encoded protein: CASRNRVSNTEAFF.

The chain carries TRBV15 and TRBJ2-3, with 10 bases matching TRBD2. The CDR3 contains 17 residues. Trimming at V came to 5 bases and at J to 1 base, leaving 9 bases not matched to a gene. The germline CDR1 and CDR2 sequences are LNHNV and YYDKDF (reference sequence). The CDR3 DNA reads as TGTGCCACCAGCCTACGACGCGGACTAGCGGGCACAGATACGCAGTATTTT. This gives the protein CATSLRRGLAGTDTQYF.

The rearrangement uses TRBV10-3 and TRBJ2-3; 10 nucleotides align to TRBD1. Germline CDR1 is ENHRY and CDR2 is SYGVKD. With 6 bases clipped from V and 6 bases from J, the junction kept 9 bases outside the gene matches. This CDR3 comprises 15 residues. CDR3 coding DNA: TGTGCCATCAGAGGGGACAGGGGTTCGTTGGATACGCAGTATTTT. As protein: CAIRGDRGSLDTQYF.

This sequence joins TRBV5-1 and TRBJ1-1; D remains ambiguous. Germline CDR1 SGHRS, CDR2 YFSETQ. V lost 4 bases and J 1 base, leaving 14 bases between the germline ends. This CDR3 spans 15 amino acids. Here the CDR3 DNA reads TGCGCCAGCAGCAGGGTGCGGGATCGGAACACTGAAGCTTTCTTT. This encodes CASSRVRDRNTEAFF.

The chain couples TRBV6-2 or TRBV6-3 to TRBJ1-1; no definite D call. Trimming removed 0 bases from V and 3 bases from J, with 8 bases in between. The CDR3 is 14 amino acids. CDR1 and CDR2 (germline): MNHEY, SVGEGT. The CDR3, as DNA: TGTGCCAGCAGTTACTCGAGAGTCGACACTGAAGCTTTCTTT. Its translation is CASSYSRVDTEAFF.